These 18 T cell receptor beta chains share one sample of origin, sequenced in a study of follicular helper T cells after annual influenza vaccination (dated by TCRdb to about 2017). The library relied on the immunoSEQ multiplex PCR assay. TCRdb holds this immuneACCESS table with in-frame rearrangements only. Some clones are missing; in checked studies, unresolved V genes explain under half, and the rest has no known cause. Present in this sample are 27,000 or so clones, roughly 80% of which were seen just once. The ten largest clones represent approximately 1.1% of the sample. Interpreted using the paper, the time point label stands for: 2014-2015 season, pre-vaccination. This specimen consisted of CXCR5+ CD38- circulating T follicular helper cells from blood, obtained on the day of influenza vaccination. The cell subset or site label here, explained by the study, means: circulating Tfh, non-naive CD4+CXCR5+PD-1+ (ICOS+CD38+ or ICOS-CD38-). These receptors were obtained from an adult who received the influenza vaccine.

The J gene is TRBJ1-6, the V gene TRBV27; the match to TRBD1 covers 9 bases. Germline CDR1 and CDR2: MNHEY and SMNVEV (reference sequence). The CDR3 covers 15 residues. V dropped 10 bases and J dropped 6; count of bases not matched to a gene: 10. The CDR3 sequence: CATRTGTGSNSPLHF. The CDR3 bases are TGTGCCACACGAACCGGGACAGGGAGTAATTCACCCCTCCACTTT.

CDR3 loop: CASSSTGIGNTIYF. The CDR3 coding sequence is TGCGCCAGCAGCTCGACAGGGATCGGAAACACCATATATTTT. The chain carries TRBV5-1 and TRBJ1-3, with 7 bases matching TRBD1. The germline gives CDR1 SGHRS, CDR2 YFSETQ. The CDR3 totals 14 residues. V lost 3 bases, J lost 4 bases, and 4 bases stayed unmatched.

The chain combines TRBV7-9 with TRBJ1-4; unclear D gene. The CDR3 length is 16 residues. CDR1 is SEHNR, CDR2 FQNEAQ, per germline (reference sequence). Trimming pared 1 base from V and 3 bases from J, leaving 12 bases between. Here the CDR3 DNA reads TGTGCCAGCAGCTTAGTTGGCGGCCGGTCTAATGAAAAACTGTTTTTT. This sequence encodes CASSLVGGRSNEKLFF.

The V call is TRBV25-1, the J call TRBJ2-2; D is uncertain. The V end was cut by 1 base, the J end by 2 bases, with 14 bases between. Germline V CDR1 and CDR2: MGHDK, SYGVNS. This CDR3 is built from 17 residues. CDR3: CASSESGRFFNTGELFF. Written as DNA, the CDR3 is TGTGCCAGCAGTGAATCAGGAAGGTTCTTCAACACCGGGGAGCTGTTTTTT.

The rearrangement joins TRBV6-1 to TRBJ2-3, with D hard to call. V was clipped by 0 bases and J by 2 bases, with 9 bases between them. The CDR3 has 15 amino acids. CDR1 and CDR2 (germline): MNHNS, SASEGT. CDR3 region: CASSEAAGLTDTQYF. The DNA for the CDR3 is TGTGCCAGCAGTGAAGCAGCAGGCCTCACAGATACGCAGTATTTT.

The V call is TRBV27, the J call TRBJ1-3; 7 nucleotides line up with TRBD1. V lost 0 bases, J lost 0 bases, and 5 bases stayed unmatched. In germline, CDR1 is MNHEY, CDR2 SMNVEV (reference sequence). CDR3 length: 17 residues. CDR3 nucleotides: TGTGCCAGCAGTTTATCAAGACAGGGATACTCTGGAAACACCATATATTTT. Translated, it gives CASSLSRQGYSGNTIYF.

This chain joins TRBV6-5 and TRBJ1-5; D gene uncertain. The CDR3 has 13 residues. Germline V CDR1 and CDR2: MNHEY, SVGAGI. The V end was cut by 6 bases, the J end by 6 bases, with 12 bases between. The CDR3 nucleotides read TGTGCCAGCAGACGCGACTCGAGTCAGCCCCAGCATTTT. Residues: CASRRDSSQPQHF.

The rearrangement uses TRBV6-1 and TRBJ1-1; maybe TRBD1 (6 bases). This CDR3 has 14 amino acids. V was pared by 4 bases and J by 2 bases, with 11 bases between. Germline V gene data show CDR1 as MNHNS and CDR2 as SASEGT. This chain's CDR3 is CASSGQAINTEAFF. The CDR3 region has the DNA TGTGCCAGCAGTGGACAGGCCATAAACACTGAAGCTTTCTTT.

The CDR3 DNA reads as TGTGCCAGCAGCTTGGCCCAGGGCCAGGAGACCCAGTACTTC. Protein sequence: CASSLAQGQETQYF. The chain couples TRBV5-8 to TRBJ2-5; perhaps TRBD1 as D (5 bases). V lost 0 bases, J lost 5 bases, and 11 bases lay in between. CDR1 and CDR2 from the germline V gene are SGHTS and YDEGEE. The CDR3 is 14 amino acids.

The genes are TRBV27 and TRBJ2-1, with 8 bases aligning to TRBD2. V trimming: 2 bases; J trimming: 3 bases; junction bases outside the gene matches: 6. This CDR3 region has 16 residues. Per the germline V gene, CDR1 is MNHEY and CDR2 is SMNVEV (reference sequence). CDR3 DNA: TGTGCCAGCAGTTTAAAGGCGGGAGGACTCTACAATGAGCAGTTCTTC. Its protein is CASSLKAGGLYNEQFF.

The gene calls are TRBV4-1 and TRBJ2-1, with 11 positions matching TRBD1. The CDR3 is 15 amino acids. The germline CDR1 and CDR2 sequences are MGHRA and YSYEKL. Losses at the gene ends were 5 bases for V and 6 bases for J; bases not matched to a gene: 6. The CDR3 sequence: CASSSFGTGGNEQFF. The CDR3 region has the DNA TGCGCCAGCAGCTCCTTCGGGACAGGGGGCAATGAGCAGTTCTTC.

In DNA form, the CDR3 reads TGTGCCAGCAGGTTAGACAGGAACTATGGCTACACCTTC. This sequence encodes CASRLDRNYGYTF. The rearrangement joins TRBV27 to TRBJ1-2; tentative D call: TRBD1 (6 bases). V lost 6 bases, J lost 2 bases, and 10 bases lay in between. The CDR3 sequence is 13 residues long. The germline CDR1 and CDR2 sequences are MNHEY and SMNVEV (reference sequence).

The chain links TRBV10-3 to TRBJ2-1; 12 nucleotides align to TRBD2. The CDR3 is 17 residues long. Germline-derived CDR1 and CDR2 are ENHRY and SYGVKD. Germline trimming cut 4 bases from V and 0 bases from J; bases unmatched to any gene: 4. DNA for the CDR3: TGTGCCATCAGTGGGGTACTAGCGGGGGGCTCCTACAATGAGCAGTTCTTC. As protein: CAISGVLAGGSYNEQFF.

The gene calls are TRBV10-3 and TRBJ2-1; TRBD2 aligns across 12 bases. CDR3 size: 16 residues. Germline V gene sequence: CDR1 ENHRY, CDR2 SYGVKD. Losses at the gene ends were 7 bases for V and 6 bases for J; bases not matched to a gene: 10. The CDR3: CAITDLGLAGINEQFF. The CDR3 DNA is TGTGCCATCACCGATTTGGGACTAGCGGGCATCAATGAGCAGTTCTTC.

The V gene is TRBV5-4, the J gene TRBJ2-5; D not resolved. Per germline, CDR1 SGHNT and CDR2 YYREEE (reference sequence). Trimming shortened V by 2 bases and J by 0 bases, and 2 bases separated the two germline ends. CDR3 length equals 12 residues. The DNA for the CDR3 is TGTGCCAGCAGCTTCAACCAAGAGACCCAGTACTTC. This translates into CASSFNQETQYF. The whole variable domain, filled in from reference TRBV5-4 and TRBJ2-5, reads ETGVTQSPTHLIKTRGQQVTLRCSSQSGHNTVSWYQQALGQGPQFIFQYYREEENGRGNFPPRFSGLQFPNYSSELNVNALELDDSALYLCASSFNQETQYFGPGTRLLVL.

This clone was observed once. The gene calls are TRBV5-1 and TRBJ1-1; possible D gene TRBD1, 6 bases. This CDR3 spans 15 amino acids. Germline V gene sequence: CDR1 SGHRS, CDR2 YFSETQ. The V gene lost 3 bases and the J gene lost 2 bases, with 14 bases spanning the gap. CDR3 sequence (DNA): TGCGCCAGCAGCTCTCAGGGGTGGGGAAACACTGAAGCTTTCTTT. Translation: CASSSQGWGNTEAFF.

This clone was counted between two and nine times. The chain links TRBV5-1 to TRBJ2-7; 11 bases match TRBD2. The CDR3 is 15 amino acids. The V gene end was trimmed by 3 bases and the J gene end by 1 base; junction bases not matched to a gene: 3. Per germline, CDR1 SGHRS and CDR2 YFSETQ. CDR3 loop: CASSSLAGGSYEQYF. The CDR3 DNA follows: TGCGCCAGCAGCTCCCTAGCGGGAGGATCCTACGAGCAGTACTTC.

The V call is TRBV2, the J call TRBJ1-3; no clear D. V lost 7 bases and J 0 bases, leaving 13 bases between the germline ends. Germline lookup yields CDR1 SNHLY and CDR2 FYNNEI. The CDR3 sequence is 15 residues long. CDR3 nucleotides: TGTGCCAGCAAGACGGCGGCGTTCTCTGGAAACACCATATATTTT. This translates into CASKTAAFSGNTIYF. The variable domain in full, completed from reference TRBV2 and TRBJ1-3, reads EPEVTQTPSHQVTQMGQEVILRCVPISNHLYFYWYRQILGQKVEFLVSFYNNEISEKSEIFDDQFSVERPDGSNFTLKIRSTKLEDSAMYFCASKTAAFSGNTIYFGEGSWLTVV.